The 24 T cell receptor beta chains reported below all come from one sample, sequenced in a study of blood T cell repertoires in COVID-19. Profiled with immunoSEQ multiplex PCR; TCRdb holds only in-frame clones, not every one. The data hold about 110,000 clones, with about 79% observed a single time. Material for sequencing was peripheral blood. These receptors all stem from a man older than 75 with COVID-19, enrolled during active disease.

The V call is TRBV10-2, the J call TRBJ2-2; D call uncertain. There are 18 residues in the CDR3. Trimming took 7 bases from V and 0 from J, leaving 21 bases between them. CDR1 and CDR2 from the germline V gene are WSHSY and SAAADI. The CDR3 region has the DNA TGCGCCAGCACTCTCAATCAAGCGTCCCGGTCGAACACCGGGGAGCTGTTTTTT. Amino acid sequence: CASTLNQASRSNTGELFF.

V is TRBV9 and J is TRBJ1-3; D not certain. The germline gives CDR1 SGDLS, CDR2 YYNGEE. The length of the CDR3 is 17 residues. Deletions cut 3 bases from V and 4 bases from J, with 20 bases between. CDR3 residues: CASSDRSSSNPGNTIYF. The DNA for the CDR3 is TGTGCCAGCAGCGACCGGTCTTCTTCGAATCCAGGAAACACCATATATTTT.

The V call is TRBV18, the J call TRBJ2-2; 8 bases align to TRBD2. This CDR3 spans 15 amino acids. V lost 4 bases to trimming and J lost 1 base; unmatched junction nucleotides: 2. Germline V lookup: CDR1 KGHSH, CDR2 LQKENI. CDR3 DNA: TGTGCCAGCTCACATAGCGGGGTGAACACCGGGGAGCTGTTTTTT. Translating it yields CASSHSGVNTGELFF.

This chain connects TRBV6-5 to TRBJ1-5; D is possibly TRBD1 (5 bases). V lost 5 bases to trimming and J lost 4 bases, with 9 bases between them. Germline-derived CDR1 and CDR2 are MNHEY and SVGAGI. The CDR3 has 13 residues. For the CDR3, the DNA is TGTGCCAGCAGTACACAGGAAAATCAGCCCCAGCATTTT. It specifies CASSTQENQPQHF.

The chain links TRBV11-2 to TRBJ1-2; TRBD1 agrees at 9 bases. Trimming cost V 4 bases and J 3 bases; bases outside gene matches: 6. This CDR3 region has 15 residues. Germline CDR1 is SGHAT and CDR2 is FQNNGV. The CDR3 region is CASSYTGGADYGYTF. In DNA, the CDR3 is TGTGCCAGCAGCTATACAGGGGGCGCAGACTATGGCTACACCTTC. Complete variable domain (other parts from reference TRBV11-2 and TRBJ1-2): EAGVAQSPRYKIIEKRQSVAFWCNPISGHATLYWYQQILGQGPKLLIQFQNNGVVDDSQLPKDRFSAERLKGVDSTLKIQPAKLEDSAVYLCASSYTGGADYGYTFGSGTRLTVV.

The chain links TRBV5-4 to TRBJ1-2; D is unclear. Trimming pared 2 bases from V and 4 bases from J, leaving 9 bases between. This CDR3 region has 13 residues. In germline, CDR1 is SGHNT, CDR2 YYREEE (reference sequence). CDR3 nucleotide sequence: TGTGCCAGCAGCTTTGGGCCCAGCTATGGCTACACCTTC. This translates into CASSFGPSYGYTF.

V usage is TRBV28 and J usage is TRBJ1-2; D unclear. The CDR3 covers 13 residues. V lost 5 bases to trimming and J lost 4 bases, with 11 bases between them. Per the germline V gene, CDR1 is MDHEN and CDR2 is SYDVKM. Here the CDR3 DNA reads TGTGCCAGCAGTGAAACAGCTACCTATGGCTACACCTTC. It yields the protein CASSETATYGYTF.

J is TRBJ2-2 and V is TRBV27; D is uncertain. The germline CDR1 and CDR2 sequences are MNHEY and SMNVEV (reference sequence). V lost 6 bases and J lost 0, with 14 bases in between. The CDR3 sequence is 16 residues long. CDR3 sequence reads: CASSFVWATNTGELFF. CDR3 nucleotide sequence: TGTGCCAGCAGCTTTGTTTGGGCAACGAACACCGGGGAGCTGTTTTTT.

This clone is a singleton in its sample. In DNA form, the CDR3 reads TGTGCCAGCAGCTCGCGACCTGGACTAGCGCGAGGGTACGAGCAGTACTTC. Protein sequence: CASSSRPGLARGYEQYF. The rearrangement uses TRBV11-3 and TRBJ2-7; 9 bases line up with TRBD2. V dropped 4 bases and J dropped 4; count of bases not matched to a gene: 14. There are 17 residues in the CDR3. CDR1 and CDR2 (germline): SGHNT, YENEEA.

The CDR3 DNA reads TGTGCCAGCAGCACCGGGGGAGCTTCCTACGAGCAGTACTTC. This encodes CASSTGGASYEQYF. This chain uses TRBV9 with TRBJ2-7; TRBD2 is a possible D gene (6 bases). Germline V gene data show CDR1 as SGDLS and CDR2 as YYNGEE. V was pared by 4 bases and J by 1 base, with 12 bases between. This CDR3 spans 14 amino acids.

This chain joins TRBV4-2 and TRBJ1-1; 10 positions agree with TRBD1. Trimming cost V 4 bases and J 3 bases; bases outside gene matches: 2. There are 14 residues in the CDR3. CDR1 LGHNA and CDR2 YNFKEQ come from the germline V gene. This CDR3 reads CASSRQGADTEAFF. The CDR3 nucleotides are TGTGCCAGCAGCCGACAGGGGGCCGACACTGAAGCTTTCTTT.

This sequence joins TRBV2 and TRBJ2-4, with D perhaps matching TRBD2 (6 bases). Trimming took 8 bases from V and 5 from J, leaving 13 bases between them. The CDR3 is 13 amino acids. Germline CDR1 is SNHLY and CDR2 is FYNNEI. The CDR3 loop is CASLRGEENIQYF. The CDR3 DNA is TGTGCCAGCTTGAGAGGGGAGGAAAACATTCAGTACTTC.

This clone was observed a few times. The chain links TRBV24-1 to TRBJ2-5; 11 nucleotides match TRBD2. The germline V gene encodes CDR1 KGHDR and CDR2 SFDVKD. J gave up 0 bases and V 4 bases, and 6 bases lay outside the gene matches. This CDR3 spans 17 amino acids. The CDR3 DNA reads TGTGCCACCAGTGACCTGGGACTAGCGGCATACCAAGAGACCCAGTACTTC. The encoded protein is CATSDLGLAAYQETQYF.

This chain joins TRBV29-1 and TRBJ2-5; 10 positions match TRBD1. Germline V gives CDR1 SQVTM, CDR2 ANQGSEA. The V gene end was trimmed by 0 bases and the J gene end by 5 bases; junction bases not matched to a gene: 3. The CDR3 contains 14 residues. The CDR3 DNA reads TGCAGCGTTGAAGAAGACAGGGGGCATGAGACCCAGTACTTC. Residues: CSVEEDRGHETQYF.

The CDR3 loop is CASRKDSGGYEQYF. The CDR3 region has the DNA TGTGCCAGCAGGAAGGACAGCGGCGGCTACGAGCAGTACTTC. The V and J genes are TRBV21-1 and TRBJ2-7; the table gives TRBD1 as D, unverified against the DNA. TRBV21-1 is classified as a pseudogene. This CDR3 is built from 14 residues.

The chain uses TRBV27 and TRBJ1-1; no clear D. This CDR3 contains 14 residues. Trimming removed 0 bases at V and 3 bases at J, with 8 bases between. Germline V gene data show CDR1 as MNHEY and CDR2 as SMNVEV (reference sequence). CDR3 residues: CASSLSGLYTEAFF. CDR3 sequence (DNA): TGTGCCAGCAGTTTATCCGGTTTGTACACTGAAGCTTTCTTT.

This sequence joins TRBV28 and TRBJ2-4; D possibly corresponds to TRBD2 (5 bases). The CDR3 runs to 16 residues. Trimming pared 8 bases from V and 0 bases from J, leaving 17 bases between. Germline loops: CDR1 MDHEN, CDR2 SYDVKM. The DNA for the CDR3 is TGTGCCAGCCTACCCGCCATGGAGGAAGCCAAAAACATTCAGTACTTC. Protein product: CASLPAMEEAKNIQYF.

The chain uses TRBV4-1 and TRBJ2-7; D gene uncertain. From germline, CDR1 is MGHRA and CDR2 YSYEKL. Trimming left V 1 base short and J 6 bases short, with 10 bases between. The CDR3 is 13 amino acids. The CDR3 is CASSQALVIEQYF. The CDR3 bases are TGCGCCAGCAGCCAAGCCCTTGTAATCGAGCAGTACTTC.

The gene calls are TRBV18 and TRBJ2-7; D is unclear. Trimming stripped 8 bases from V and 0 bases from J, with 11 bases between. Germline CDR1 reads KGHSH; CDR2 reads LQKENI. This CDR3 comprises 13 residues. The CDR3 region has the DNA TGTGCCAGCCTACTAAAAAGCTCCTACGAGCAGTACTTC. It yields the protein CASLLKSSYEQYF.

The sample holds a few counts of this clone. The gene calls are TRBV14 and TRBJ1-2; D unclear. Germline lookup yields CDR1 SGHDN and CDR2 FVKESK. V was trimmed by 1 base and J by 4 bases, leaving 10 bases between them. This CDR3 is 14 amino acids long. CDR3 nucleotide sequence: TGTGCCAGCAGCCAAGTTCCCGGTTTCTATGGCTACACCTTC. This codes for CASSQVPGFYGYTF.

This clone was recorded a few times. DNA for the CDR3: TGTGCCAGCAGCATATGGCCGGGACTAGGGGGGCCAGATACGCAGTATTTT. Protein product: CASSIWPGLGGPDTQYF. The V call is TRBV11-2, the J call TRBJ2-3; 8 bases are a match to TRBD2. The CDR3 sequence is 17 residues long. J gave up 4 bases and V 5 bases, and 14 bases lay outside the gene matches. Germline loops: CDR1 SGHAT, CDR2 FQNNGV.

This clone was found a few times. The chain has TRBV5-1 and TRBJ2-3, with 7 positions matching TRBD1. Germline V gives CDR1 SGHRS, CDR2 YFSETQ. J was trimmed by 0 bases and V by 7 bases; bases with no gene match: 2. This CDR3 spans 13 amino acids. The CDR3 region is CASRDRSTDTQYF. In nucleotides, the CDR3 is TGCGCCAGCCGGGACAGAAGCACAGATACGCAGTATTTT.

The V gene is TRBV11-2, the J gene TRBJ2-2; no definite D call. Germline-derived CDR1 and CDR2 are SGHAT and FQNNGV. Trimming took off 0 bases at V and 4 bases at J, with 3 bases between the two ends. This CDR3 region has 13 residues. The CDR3 bases are TGTGCCAGCAGCTTAGAGGCCACCGGGGAGCTGTTTTTT. Translating it yields CASSLEATGELFF.

Worth noting for this clone: At one boundary the junction diverges from the germline segment, which might be a read error. CDR3 in DNA: TGTGCTAGCAGCTTAGAGCTCCCGAGCGCACACGCCGGGGAGCTGTTTTTT. Translated: CASSLELPSAHAGELFF. The J gene is TRBJ2-2, the V gene TRBV7-7, with D hard to call. From germline, CDR1 is SSHAT and CDR2 FNYEAQ (reference sequence). This CDR3 has 17 amino acids.